The 11 T cell receptor beta chains listed next were all sequenced from one sample in a study of cytomegalovirus exposure and HLA in healthy donors. A multiplex PCR was run with 60 Vbeta primers and 13 Jbeta primers. The data were produced by immunoSEQ multiplex PCR, yet TCRdb's version contains in-frame clones alone and is incomplete. The sample shows a few hundred thousand clones, approximately 82% of them seen only once. Input material: PBMCs. Receptors were obtained from a woman between 40 and 55 years old in good health and CMV-seronegative.

J is TRBJ2-2 and V is TRBV6-5; 10 bases line up with TRBD2. CDR3 length equals 14 residues. Trimming removed 6 bases from V and 5 bases from J; junction bases left unmatched: 3. Germline V gene lookup returns CDR1 MNHEY and CDR2 SVGAGI. The CDR3 is CASRAGGGTGELFF. The CDR3 DNA sequence: TGTGCCAGCAGAGCGGGGGGGGGTACCGGGGAGCTGTTTTTT.

This clone was counted a few times. The genes are TRBV7-6 and TRBJ2-3; the match to TRBD1 covers 9 bases. Germline CDR1 SGHVS, CDR2 FNYEAQ. The CDR3 runs to 14 residues. V trimming: 5 bases; J trimming: 6 bases; junction bases outside the gene matches: 6. The CDR3 nucleotides read TGTGCCAGCAGCGTAAGACAGGGGGGGGATACGCAGTATTTT. Translating gives CASSVRQGGDTQYF. The full variable domain, with the rest looked up from reference TRBV7-6 and TRBJ2-3, is GAGVSQSPRYKVTKRGQDVALRCDPISGHVSLYWYRQALGQGPEFLTYFNYEAQQDKSGLPNDRFSAERPEGSISTLTIQRTEQRDSAMYRCASSVRQGGDTQYFGPGTRLTVL.

The J gene is TRBJ2-7, the V gene TRBV6-1; 11 bases map to TRBD2. The germline CDR1 and CDR2 sequences are MNHNS and SASEGT. CDR3 size: 16 residues. The V gene end was trimmed by 4 bases and the J gene end by 3 bases; junction bases not matched to a gene: 8. CDR3 amino acids: CASSAATSGGLYEQYF. CDR3 sequence (DNA): TGTGCCAGCAGTGCAGCCACTAGCGGGGGACTCTACGAGCAGTACTTC.

In this sample, this clone turned up once. This chain connects TRBV7-9 to TRBJ1-6; TRBD1 matches 8 bases. CDR1 and CDR2 (germline): SEHNR, FQNEAQ (reference sequence). The CDR3 contains 12 residues. V lost 3 bases to trimming and J lost 16 bases; unmatched junction nucleotides: 5. The CDR3, as DNA: TGTGCCAGCAGCTTGGGGACAGGACCTCTCCACTTT. It encodes CASSLGTGPLHF.

V and J are TRBV7-2 and TRBJ2-7; D uncertain. Germline V gives CDR1 SGHTA, CDR2 FQGNSA. The CDR3 has 14 residues. The V and J ends lost 1 base and 6 bases respectively, with 13 bases between them. CDR3 coding DNA: TGTGCCAGCAGCTTAGGGGCGATAATAGGCGAGCAGTACTTC. Translation gives CASSLGAIIGEQYF. The full variable domain, with the rest looked up from reference TRBV7-2 and TRBJ2-7, is GAGVSQSPSNKVTEKGKDVELRCDPISGHTALYWYRQSLGQGLEFLIYFQGNSAPDKSGLPSDRFSAERTGGSVSTLTIQRTQQEDSAVYLCASSLGAIIGEQYFGPGTRLTVT.

CDR3 region: CASSETDRVDTGELFF. DNA of the CDR3: TGTGCCAGCAGCGAAACGGACAGGGTGGACACCGGGGAGCTGTTTTTT. The genes are TRBV9 and TRBJ2-2; TRBD1 agrees at 8 bases. Germline V gene data show CDR1 as SGDLS and CDR2 as YYNGEE. Trimming removed 3 bases from V and 3 bases from J; junction bases left unmatched: 7. The CDR3 has 16 amino acids.

This clone was observed a single time. The gene calls are TRBV27 and TRBJ1-1; tentatively, D is TRBD1 (5 bases). The CDR3 has 14 amino acids. Germline loops: CDR1 MNHEY, CDR2 SMNVEV (reference sequence). The V end lost 3 bases, the J end lost 5 bases, and 13 bases lay between the germline ends. CDR3: CASSFFGARTEAFF. The CDR3 nucleotides read TGTGCCAGCAGTTTTTTTGGGGCGCGAACTGAAGCTTTCTTT.

The chain recombines TRBV18 with TRBJ1-1; 7 bases match TRBD1. Germline assignment: CDR1 KGHSH and CDR2 LQKENI. Trimming cost V 0 bases and J 6 bases; bases outside gene matches: 7. CDR3 length: 15 amino acids. CDR3 region: CASSPPHRGGSEAFF. In DNA, the CDR3 is TGTGCCAGCTCACCACCGCACAGGGGTGGTTCTGAAGCTTTCTTT.

The rearrangement joins TRBV5-1 to TRBJ2-3; 11 nucleotides agree with TRBD2. The germline gives CDR1 SGHRS, CDR2 YFSETQ. Trimming took 7 bases from V and 2 from J; bases not matched to a gene: 12. The CDR3 is 17 residues long. The DNA of the CDR3 is TGCGCCAGCTCTAGGGCTAGCGGGGGGCATATCACAGATACGCAGTATTTT. Translated: CASSRASGGHITDTQYF.

This clone was seen once. The V and J genes are TRBV6-6 and TRBJ1-2; 7 nucleotides line up with TRBD1. The germline V gene encodes CDR1 MNHNY and CDR2 SVGAGI (reference sequence). The CDR3 length is 13 residues. V trimming: 7 bases; J trimming: 8 bases; junction bases outside the gene matches: 10. The CDR3 DNA sequence: TGTGCCAGCAACCGGGCAGGGGGTAGGGGCTACACCTTC. As protein: CASNRAGGRGYTF.

This clone occurred once. The chain couples TRBV5-8 to TRBJ2-7, with D hard to call. V was trimmed by 4 bases and J by 2 bases, leaving 19 bases between them. The germline CDR1 and CDR2 sequences are SGHTS and YDEGEE. The CDR3 totals 16 residues. The CDR3 region is CASSPIPTRLTYEQYF. CDR3 bases: TGTGCCAGCAGCCCGATACCCACCAGGCTCACCTACGAGCAGTACTTC.